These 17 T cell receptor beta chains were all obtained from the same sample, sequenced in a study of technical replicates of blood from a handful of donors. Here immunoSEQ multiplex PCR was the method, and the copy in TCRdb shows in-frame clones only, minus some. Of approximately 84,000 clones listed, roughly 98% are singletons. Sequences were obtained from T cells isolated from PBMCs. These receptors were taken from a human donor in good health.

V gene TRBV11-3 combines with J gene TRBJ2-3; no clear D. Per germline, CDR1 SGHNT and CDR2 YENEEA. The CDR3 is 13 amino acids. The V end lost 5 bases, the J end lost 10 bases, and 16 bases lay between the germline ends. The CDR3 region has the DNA TGTGCCAGCAGCCCCCAGTCCTTGACTCCGCAGTATTTT. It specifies CASSPQSLTPQYF.

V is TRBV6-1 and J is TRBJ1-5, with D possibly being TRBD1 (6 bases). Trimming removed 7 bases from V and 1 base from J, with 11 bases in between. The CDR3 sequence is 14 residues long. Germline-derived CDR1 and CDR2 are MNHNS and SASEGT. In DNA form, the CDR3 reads TGTGCCAGCAAGGGGGAGGGGAGCAATCAGCCCCAGCATTTT. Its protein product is CASKGEGSNQPQHF.

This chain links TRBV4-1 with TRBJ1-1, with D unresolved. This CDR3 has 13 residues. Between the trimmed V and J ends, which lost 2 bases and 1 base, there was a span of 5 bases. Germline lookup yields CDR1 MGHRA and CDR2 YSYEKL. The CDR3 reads CASSQHSNTEAFF. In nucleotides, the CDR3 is TGCGCCAGCAGCCAACATTCGAACACTGAAGCTTTCTTT.

Here the CDR3 reads CASITGGLYNEQFF. CDR3 in DNA: TGTGCCAGCATCACAGGGGGTTTATACAATGAGCAGTTCTTC. This rearrangement joins TRBV2 to TRBJ2-1; 8 nucleotides agree with TRBD1. V lost 7 bases and J lost 4; bases outside the gene matches: 6. The germline V gene encodes CDR1 SNHLY and CDR2 FYNNEI. The CDR3 runs 14 residues.

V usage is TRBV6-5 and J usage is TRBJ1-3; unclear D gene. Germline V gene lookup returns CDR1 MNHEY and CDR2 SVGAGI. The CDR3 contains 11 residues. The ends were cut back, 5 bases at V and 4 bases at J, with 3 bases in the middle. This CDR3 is CASSQGNTIYF. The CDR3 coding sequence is TGTGCCAGCAGTCAAGGAAACACCATATATTTT.

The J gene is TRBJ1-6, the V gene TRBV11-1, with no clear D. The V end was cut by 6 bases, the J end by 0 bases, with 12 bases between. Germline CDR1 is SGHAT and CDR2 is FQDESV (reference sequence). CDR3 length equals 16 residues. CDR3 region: CASRELKSSYNSPLHF. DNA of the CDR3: TGTGCCAGCAGGGAGCTTAAAAGCTCCTATAATTCACCCCTCCACTTT.

CDR3 region: CASSRSRGQPQHF. CDR3 DNA sequence: TGTGCCAGCAGCCGTTCTAGAGGGCAGCCCCAGCATTTT. The chain links TRBV11-3 to TRBJ1-5, with unresolved D. Trimming pared 5 bases from V and 7 bases from J, leaving 12 bases between. Germline V gene lookup returns CDR1 SGHNT and CDR2 YENEEA. This CDR3 spans 13 amino acids.

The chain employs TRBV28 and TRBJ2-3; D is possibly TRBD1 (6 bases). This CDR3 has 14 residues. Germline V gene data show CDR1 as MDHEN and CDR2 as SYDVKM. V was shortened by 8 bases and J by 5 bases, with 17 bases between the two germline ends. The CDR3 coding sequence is TGTGCCAGCGTCCCGACAGGAACTGGAGATACGCAGTATTTT. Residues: CASVPTGTGDTQYF.

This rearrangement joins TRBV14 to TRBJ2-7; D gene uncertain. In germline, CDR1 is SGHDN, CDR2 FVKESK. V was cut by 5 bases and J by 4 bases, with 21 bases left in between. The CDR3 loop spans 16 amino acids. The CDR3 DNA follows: TGTGCCAGCAGCGATCTACCTTCTTCGCGGATATACGAGCAGTACTTC. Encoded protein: CASSDLPSSRIYEQYF.

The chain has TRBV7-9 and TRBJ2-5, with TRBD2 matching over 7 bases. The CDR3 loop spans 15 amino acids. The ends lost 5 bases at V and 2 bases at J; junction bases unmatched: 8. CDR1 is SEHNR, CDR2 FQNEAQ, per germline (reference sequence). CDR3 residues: CASSAQGGGQETQYF. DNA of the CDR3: TGTGCCAGCAGCGCCCAAGGCGGGGGACAAGAGACCCAGTACTTC. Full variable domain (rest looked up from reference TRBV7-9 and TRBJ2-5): DTGVSQNPRHKITKRGQNVTFRCDPISEHNRLYWYRQTLGQGPEFLTYFQNEAQLEKSRLLSDRFSAERPKGSFSTLEIQRTEQGDSAMYLCASSAQGGGQETQYFGPGTRLLVL.

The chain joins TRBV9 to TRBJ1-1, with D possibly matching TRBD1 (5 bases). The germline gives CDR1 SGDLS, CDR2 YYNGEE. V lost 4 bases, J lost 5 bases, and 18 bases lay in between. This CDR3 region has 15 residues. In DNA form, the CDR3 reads TGTGCCAGCAGCCCCCTACGGGGGATGGGGACTGAAGCTTTCTTT. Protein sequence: CASSPLRGMGTEAFF.

The CDR3 sequence: CAISEWQGKLEQYF. In DNA, the CDR3 is TGTGCCATCAGTGAGTGGCAGGGGAAGCTGGAGCAGTACTTC. The rearrangement links TRBV10-3 to TRBJ2-7; the D gene is possibly TRBD1 (6 bases). The length of the CDR3 is 14 residues. The V and J ends lost 1 base and 7 bases respectively, with 14 bases between them. Looked up from germline, CDR1 is ENHRY and CDR2 is SYGVKD.

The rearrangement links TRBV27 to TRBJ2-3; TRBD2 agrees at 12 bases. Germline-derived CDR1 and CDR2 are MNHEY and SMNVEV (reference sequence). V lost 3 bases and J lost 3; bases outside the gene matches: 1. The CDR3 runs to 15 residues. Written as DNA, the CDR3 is TGTGCCAGCAGTTTGACTAGCGGGAGAACAGATACGCAGTATTTT. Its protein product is CASSLTSGRTDTQYF.

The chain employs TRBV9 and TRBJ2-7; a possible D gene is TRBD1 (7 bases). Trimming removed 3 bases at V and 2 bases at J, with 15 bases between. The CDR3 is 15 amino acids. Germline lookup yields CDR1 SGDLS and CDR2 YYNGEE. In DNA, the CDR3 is TGTGCCAGCAGCGCCCGGGGGACAGAGACCTACGAGCAGTACTTC. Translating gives CASSARGTETYEQYF.

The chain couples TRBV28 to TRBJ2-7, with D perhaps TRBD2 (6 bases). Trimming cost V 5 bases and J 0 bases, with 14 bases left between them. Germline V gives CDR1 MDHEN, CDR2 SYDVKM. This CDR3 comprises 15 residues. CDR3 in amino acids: CASSLLRDFSYEQYF. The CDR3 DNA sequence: TGTGCCAGCAGTCTTCTTCGGGACTTCTCCTACGAGCAGTACTTC.

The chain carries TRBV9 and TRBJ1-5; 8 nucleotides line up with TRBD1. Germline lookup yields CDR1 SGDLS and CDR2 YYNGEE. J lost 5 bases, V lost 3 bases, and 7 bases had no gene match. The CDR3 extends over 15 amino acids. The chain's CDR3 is CASSAAGQGDQPQHF. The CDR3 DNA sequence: TGTGCCAGCAGCGCCGCCGGACAGGGAGATCAGCCCCAGCATTTT.

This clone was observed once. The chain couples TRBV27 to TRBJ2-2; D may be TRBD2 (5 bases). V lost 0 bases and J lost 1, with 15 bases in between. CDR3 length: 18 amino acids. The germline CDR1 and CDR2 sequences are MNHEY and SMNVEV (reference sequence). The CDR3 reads CASSLSVDAGENTGELFF. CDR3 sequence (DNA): TGTGCCAGCAGTTTATCGGTGGATGCGGGCGAGAACACCGGGGAGCTGTTTTTT.